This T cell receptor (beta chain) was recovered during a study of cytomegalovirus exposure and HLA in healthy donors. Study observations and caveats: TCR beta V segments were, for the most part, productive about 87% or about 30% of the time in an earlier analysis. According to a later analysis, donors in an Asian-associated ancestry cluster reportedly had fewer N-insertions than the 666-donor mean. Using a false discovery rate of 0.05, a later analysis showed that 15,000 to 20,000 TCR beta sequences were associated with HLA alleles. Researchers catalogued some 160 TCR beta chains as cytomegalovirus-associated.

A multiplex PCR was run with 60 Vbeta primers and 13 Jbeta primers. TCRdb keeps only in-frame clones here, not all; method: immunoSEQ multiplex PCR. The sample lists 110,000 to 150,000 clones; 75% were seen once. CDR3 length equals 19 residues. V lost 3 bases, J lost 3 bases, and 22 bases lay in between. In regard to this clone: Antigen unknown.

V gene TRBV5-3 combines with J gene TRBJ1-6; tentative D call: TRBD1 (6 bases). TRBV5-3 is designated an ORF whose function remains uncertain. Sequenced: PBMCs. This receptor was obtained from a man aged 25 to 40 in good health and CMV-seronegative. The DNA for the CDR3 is TGTGCCAGAAGCTCCCTCGACGGACAGAATTACGACTATAATTCACCCCTCCACTTT. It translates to CARSSLDGQNYDYNSPLHF.